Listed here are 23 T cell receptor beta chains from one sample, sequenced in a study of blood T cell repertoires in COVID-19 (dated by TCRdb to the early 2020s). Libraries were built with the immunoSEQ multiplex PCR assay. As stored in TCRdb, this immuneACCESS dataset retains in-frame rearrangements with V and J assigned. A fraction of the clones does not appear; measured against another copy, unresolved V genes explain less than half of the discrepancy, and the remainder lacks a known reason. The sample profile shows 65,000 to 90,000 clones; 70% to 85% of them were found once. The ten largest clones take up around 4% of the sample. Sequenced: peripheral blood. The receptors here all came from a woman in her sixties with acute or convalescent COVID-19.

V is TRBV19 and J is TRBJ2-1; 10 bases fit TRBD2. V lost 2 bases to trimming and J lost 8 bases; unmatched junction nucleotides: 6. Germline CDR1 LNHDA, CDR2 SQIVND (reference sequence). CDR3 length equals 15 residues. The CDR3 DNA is TGTGCCAGTAGTATACAAGCGGGGGGGCGTTATGAGCAGTTCTTC. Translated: CASSIQAGGRYEQFF.

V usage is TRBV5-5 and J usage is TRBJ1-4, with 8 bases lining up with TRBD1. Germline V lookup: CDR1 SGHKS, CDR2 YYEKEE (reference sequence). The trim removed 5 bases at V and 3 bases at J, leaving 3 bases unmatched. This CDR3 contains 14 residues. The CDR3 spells CASRLQGANEKLFF. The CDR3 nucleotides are TGTGCCAGCAGACTACAGGGGGCTAATGAAAAACTGTTTTTT.

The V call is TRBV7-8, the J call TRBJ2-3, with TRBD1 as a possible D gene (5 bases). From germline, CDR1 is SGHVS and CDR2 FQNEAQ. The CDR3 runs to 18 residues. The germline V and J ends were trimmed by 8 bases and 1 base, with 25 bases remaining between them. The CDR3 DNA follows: TGTGCCAGCGCTAGGGGCAGGCGCTCAGGCCCTGGCACAGATACGCAGTATTTT. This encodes CASARGRRSGPGTDTQYF.

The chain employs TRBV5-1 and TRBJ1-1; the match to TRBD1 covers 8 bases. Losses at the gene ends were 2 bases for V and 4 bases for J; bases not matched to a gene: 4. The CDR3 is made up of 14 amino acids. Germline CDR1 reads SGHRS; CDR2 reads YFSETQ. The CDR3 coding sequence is TGCGCCAGCAGCTTCAGGGGGCCGAGCACTGAAGCTTTCTTT. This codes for CASSFRGPSTEAFF.

The CDR3 nucleotides read TGTGCCAGTAGTATAAAGTTGGGGGCCCTCTTTGGCTACACCTTC. Translation gives CASSIKLGALFGYTF. V gene TRBV19 combines with J gene TRBJ1-2, with a tentative D call TRBD1 (6 bases). The CDR3 has 15 amino acids. The ends were cut back, 2 bases at V and 7 bases at J, with 17 bases in the middle. The germline V gene encodes CDR1 LNHDA and CDR2 SQIVND (reference sequence).

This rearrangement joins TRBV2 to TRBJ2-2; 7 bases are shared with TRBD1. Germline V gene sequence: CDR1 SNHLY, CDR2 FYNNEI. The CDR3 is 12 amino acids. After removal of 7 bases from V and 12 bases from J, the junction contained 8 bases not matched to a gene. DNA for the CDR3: TGTGCCAGCACCGAAGACAGGGCTAAGCTGTTTTTT. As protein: CASTEDRAKLFF.

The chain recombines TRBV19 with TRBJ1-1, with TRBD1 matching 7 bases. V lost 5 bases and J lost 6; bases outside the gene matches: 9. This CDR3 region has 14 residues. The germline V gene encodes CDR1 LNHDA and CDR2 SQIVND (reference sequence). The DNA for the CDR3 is TGTGCCAGTAGTGTTAAAGGGGGCGCGGCTGAAGCTTTCTTT. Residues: CASSVKGGAAEAFF.

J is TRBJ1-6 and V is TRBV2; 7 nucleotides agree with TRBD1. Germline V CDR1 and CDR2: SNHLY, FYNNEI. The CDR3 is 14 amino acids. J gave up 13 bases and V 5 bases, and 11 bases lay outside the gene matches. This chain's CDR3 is CASSPRQGPRPLHF. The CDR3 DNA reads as TGTGCCAGCAGTCCCCGACAGGGTCCTCGTCCCCTCCACTTT.

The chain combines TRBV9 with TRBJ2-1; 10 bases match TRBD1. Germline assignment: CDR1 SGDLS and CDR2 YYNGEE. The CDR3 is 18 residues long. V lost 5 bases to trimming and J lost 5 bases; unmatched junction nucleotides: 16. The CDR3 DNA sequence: TGTGCCAGCAGTGATAAACCGGGACAGGGGCGGCTAGACAATGAGCAGTTCTTC. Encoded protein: CASSDKPGQGRLDNEQFF.

CDR3 nucleotides: TGTGCCAGCAAATCCGGGTACGGAGAGACCCAGTACTTC. Translation gives CASKSGYGETQYF. The V and J genes are TRBV2 and TRBJ2-5, with D unclear. Between the trimmed V and J ends, which lost 7 bases and 4 bases, there was a span of 13 bases. This CDR3 has 13 residues. Per germline, CDR1 SNHLY and CDR2 FYNNEI.

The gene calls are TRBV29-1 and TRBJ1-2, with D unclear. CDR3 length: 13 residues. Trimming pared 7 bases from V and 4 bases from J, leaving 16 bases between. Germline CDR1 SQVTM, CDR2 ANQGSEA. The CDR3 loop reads CSAEAGVGYGYTF. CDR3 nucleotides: TGCAGCGCTGAGGCCGGGGTTGGCTATGGCTACACCTTC.

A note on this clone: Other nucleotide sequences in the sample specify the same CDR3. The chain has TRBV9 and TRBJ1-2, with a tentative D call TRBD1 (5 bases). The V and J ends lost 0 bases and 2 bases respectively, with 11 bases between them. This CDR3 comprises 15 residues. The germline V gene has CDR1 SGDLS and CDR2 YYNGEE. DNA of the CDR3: TGTGCCAGCAGCGTAGCTGGGAGGGACAACTATGGCTACACCTTC. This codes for CASSVAGRDNYGYTF.

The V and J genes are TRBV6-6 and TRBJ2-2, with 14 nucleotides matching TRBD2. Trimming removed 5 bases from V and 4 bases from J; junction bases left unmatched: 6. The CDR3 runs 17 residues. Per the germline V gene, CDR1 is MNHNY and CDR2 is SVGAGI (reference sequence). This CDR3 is CASSRGTSGGSTGELFF. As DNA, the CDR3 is TGTGCCAGCAGTCGAGGGACTAGCGGGGGATCCACCGGGGAGCTGTTTTTT.

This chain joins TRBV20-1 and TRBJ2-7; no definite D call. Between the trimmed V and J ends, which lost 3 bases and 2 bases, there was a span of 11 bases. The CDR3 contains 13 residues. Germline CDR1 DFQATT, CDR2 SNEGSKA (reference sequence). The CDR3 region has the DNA TGCAGTGCTAGTGTCTCTGAGACCTACGAGCAGTACTTC. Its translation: CSASVSETYEQYF.

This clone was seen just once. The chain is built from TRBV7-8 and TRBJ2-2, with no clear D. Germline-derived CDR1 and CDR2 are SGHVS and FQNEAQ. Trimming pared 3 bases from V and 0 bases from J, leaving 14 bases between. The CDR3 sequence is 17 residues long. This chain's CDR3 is CASSFEPRAANTGELFF. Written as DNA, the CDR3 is TGTGCCAGCAGCTTCGAGCCAAGAGCCGCGAACACCGGGGAGCTGTTTTTT.

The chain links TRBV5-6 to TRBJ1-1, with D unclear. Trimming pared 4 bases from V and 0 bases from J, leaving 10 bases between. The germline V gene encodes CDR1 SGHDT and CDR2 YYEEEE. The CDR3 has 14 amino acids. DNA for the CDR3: TGTGCCAGCAGCGTACAAAACATGAACACTGAAGCTTTCTTT. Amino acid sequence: CASSVQNMNTEAFF.

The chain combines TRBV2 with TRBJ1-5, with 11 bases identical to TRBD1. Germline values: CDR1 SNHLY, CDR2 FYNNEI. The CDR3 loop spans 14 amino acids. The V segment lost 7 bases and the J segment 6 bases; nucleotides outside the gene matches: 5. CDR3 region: CASTRTGGRQPQHF. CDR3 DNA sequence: TGTGCCAGCACGAGGACAGGGGGCCGTCAGCCCCAGCATTTT.

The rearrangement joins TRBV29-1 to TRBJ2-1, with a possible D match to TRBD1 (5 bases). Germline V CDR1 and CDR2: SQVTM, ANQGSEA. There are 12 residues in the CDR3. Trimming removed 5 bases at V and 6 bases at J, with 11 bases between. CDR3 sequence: CSVTKTGNEQFF. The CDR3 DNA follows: TGCAGCGTTACAAAAACAGGCAATGAGCAGTTCTTC.

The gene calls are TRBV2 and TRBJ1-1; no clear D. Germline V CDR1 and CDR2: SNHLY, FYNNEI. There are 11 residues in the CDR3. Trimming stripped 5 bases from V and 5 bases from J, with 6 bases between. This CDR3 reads CASSSGTEAFF. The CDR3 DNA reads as TGTGCCAGCAGTTCAGGAACTGAAGCTTTCTTT.

The CDR3 sequence: CASSRGTGNQPQHF. As DNA, the CDR3 is TGTGCCAGCAGTCGAGGGACAGGGAATCAGCCCCAGCATTTT. The chain is built from TRBV6-5 and TRBJ1-5; TRBD1 agrees at 9 bases. This CDR3 spans 14 amino acids. The V and J ends lost 5 bases and 4 bases, in that order; junction bases with no gene match: 3. Germline CDR1 and CDR2: MNHEY and SVGAGI.

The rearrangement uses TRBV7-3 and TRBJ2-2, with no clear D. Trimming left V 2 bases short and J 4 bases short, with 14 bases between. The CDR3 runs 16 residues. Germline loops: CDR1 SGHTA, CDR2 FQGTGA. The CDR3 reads CASSLLSVGSTGELFF. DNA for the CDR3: TGTGCCAGCAGCTTACTATCTGTCGGGTCCACCGGGGAGCTGTTTTTT.

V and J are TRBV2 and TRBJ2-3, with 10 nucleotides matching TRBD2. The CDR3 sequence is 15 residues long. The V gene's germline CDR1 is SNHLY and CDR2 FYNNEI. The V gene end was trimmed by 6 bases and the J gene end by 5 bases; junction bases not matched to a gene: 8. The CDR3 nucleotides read TGTGCCAGCAGAGGAACTAGCGGGATAAGAGATACGCAGTATTTT. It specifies CASRGTSGIRDTQYF.

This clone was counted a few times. CDR3: CASSLAKSTDTQYF. In nucleotides, the CDR3 is TGTGCCAGCAGCTTAGCTAAGAGCACAGATACGCAGTATTTT. V gene TRBV7-3 combines with J gene TRBJ2-3; D is uncertain. CDR1 and CDR2 from the germline V gene are SGHTA and FQGTGA. The CDR3 extends over 14 amino acids. V was shortened by 2 bases and J by 0 bases, with 6 bases between the two germline ends.